This TCR beta chain was identified in a study of blood T cell repertoires in COVID-19. At the level of the study: Sites in the United States, Italy and Spain provided acute and convalescent COVID-19 samples. The cDNA or gDNA used as material had been derived from T cells, B-cell-depleted T cells, or PBMCs.

Using immunoSEQ multiplex PCR, the repertoire was profiled, and TCRdb retains in-frame clones only, with some absent. The sample yields about 250,000 clones, around 85% seen once. This CDR3 spans 13 amino acids. Trimming pared 6 bases from V and 1 base from J, leaving 9 bases between. In germline, CDR1 is SGHVS, CDR2 FNYEAQ. The sequence came from a woman aged 40 to 49 with active or convalescent COVID-19. The chain recombines TRBV7-6 with TRBJ1-1, with unresolved D. Specimen: peripheral blood. CDR3 residues: CASSPGGNTEAFF. The CDR3 DNA is TGTGCCAGCAGTCCGGGAGGGAACACTGAAGCTTTCTTT.